This TCR beta chain was recorded in a study of Graves' ophthalmopathy and Graves' hyperthyroidism. Looking at the study overall: Before any treatment, peripheral blood was taken at the initial diagnosis. General observations from the study: Stable hyperthyroidism and ophthalmopathy were told apart by a 13-signature model, which achieved approximately 87% sensitivity and just over 80% specificity.

CDR1 and CDR2 from the germline V gene are SQVTM and ANQGSEA. V shed 8 bases and J 1 base; nucleotides not matched to a gene: 7. CDR3 length equals 13 residues. This clonotype came up many times. No antigen is known for it. Moderate-to-severe activity, CAS at least 3, NOSPECS at least 4 and duration under 3 months characterized donors with ophthalmopathy. Patients were diagnosed from clinical symptoms, serum thyroxine, TRAb, thyroid ultrasound and orbital computed tomography. Researchers took RNA transcripts and amplified TCR beta CDR3 regions from them. Amplification began with first-round RT-PCR using HTBI primers, then second-round multiplex PCR was performed. TCRdb re-called the multiplex PCR reads through MiXCR, storing one row per CDR3 protein. The top ten clones hold approximately 9% of a sample with about 210,000 distinct CDR3 sequences, 25% to 30% of them seen once.

The sequenced sample consisted of peripheral blood. The chain couples TRBV29-1 to TRBJ2-7, with 8 bases aligning to TRBD1. The receptor was isolated from a middle-aged man with Graves' ophthalmopathy. The CDR3 reads CSSRDRSSYEQYF. CDR3 sequence (DNA): TGCAGCTCCAGGGACAGGTCTTCCTACGAGCAGTACTTC.